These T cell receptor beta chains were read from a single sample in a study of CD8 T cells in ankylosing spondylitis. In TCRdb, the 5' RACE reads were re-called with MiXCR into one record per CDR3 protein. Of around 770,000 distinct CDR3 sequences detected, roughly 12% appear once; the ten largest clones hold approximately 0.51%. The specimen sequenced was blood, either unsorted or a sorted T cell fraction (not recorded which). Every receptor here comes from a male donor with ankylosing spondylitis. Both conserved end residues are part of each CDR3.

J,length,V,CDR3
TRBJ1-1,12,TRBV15,CATSRLQGLAFF
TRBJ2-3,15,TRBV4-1,CASSTIGEGTDTQYF
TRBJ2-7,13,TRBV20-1,CSARPPWEFVSIF
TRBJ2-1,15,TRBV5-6,CASSLAASGNNEQFF
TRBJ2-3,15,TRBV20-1,CSALRDRGLTDTQYF
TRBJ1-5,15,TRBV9,CASSVGGQPNQPQHF
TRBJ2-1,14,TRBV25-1,CASLHDRPYNEQFF
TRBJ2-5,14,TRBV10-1,CASSENSARETQYF
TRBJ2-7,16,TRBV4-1,CASSQAPGLEGYEQYF
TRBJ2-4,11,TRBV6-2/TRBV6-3,CASRQGADQYF
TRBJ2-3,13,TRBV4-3,CASSQMFPDTQYF
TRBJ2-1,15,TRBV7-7,CASSLGPEKGNEQFF
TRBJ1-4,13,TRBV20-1,CSARGGYNEKLFF
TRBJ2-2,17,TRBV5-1,CASSKPGTGQGVGELFF
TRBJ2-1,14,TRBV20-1,CSASKGQGFNEQFF
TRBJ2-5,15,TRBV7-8,CASSPFYRVRETQYF
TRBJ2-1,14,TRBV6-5,CASSSLRGGSEQFF
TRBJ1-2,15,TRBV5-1,CASSFPGPLNSGYTF
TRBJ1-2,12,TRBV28,CASSFNGYGYTF
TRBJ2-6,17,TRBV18,CASSPVTSGVGANVLTF
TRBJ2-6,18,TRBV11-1,CASSLMTGVLSGANVLTF
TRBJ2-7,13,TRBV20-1,CSASQGLLYEQYF
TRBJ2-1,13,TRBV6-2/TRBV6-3,CASSYSHYNEQFF
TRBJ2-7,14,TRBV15,CATSRGLQGYEQYF
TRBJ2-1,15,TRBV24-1,CATSDPRDFNNEQFF
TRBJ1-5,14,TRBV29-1,CSVAGGYSNQPQHF
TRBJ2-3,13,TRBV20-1,CSAGPRGTDTQYF
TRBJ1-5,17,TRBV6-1,CASSEGTLASRNQPQHF
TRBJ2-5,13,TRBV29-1,CSVQRGGVETQYF